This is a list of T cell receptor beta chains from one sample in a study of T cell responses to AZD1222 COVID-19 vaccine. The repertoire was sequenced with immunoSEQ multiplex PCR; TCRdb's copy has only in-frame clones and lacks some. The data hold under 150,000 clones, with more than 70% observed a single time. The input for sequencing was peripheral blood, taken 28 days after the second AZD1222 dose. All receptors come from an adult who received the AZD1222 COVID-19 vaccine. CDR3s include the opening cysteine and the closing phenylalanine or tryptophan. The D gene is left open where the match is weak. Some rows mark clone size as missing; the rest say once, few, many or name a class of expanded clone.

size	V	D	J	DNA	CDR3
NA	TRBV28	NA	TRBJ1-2	TGTGCCAGCAGTTTAACATTAGGGGGACGGTATGGCTACACCTTC	CASSLTLGGRYGYTF
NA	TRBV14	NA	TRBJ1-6	TGTGCCAGCAGCCAAAACTGGGATTCACCCCTCCACTTT	CASSQNWDSPLHF
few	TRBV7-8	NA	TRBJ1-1	TGTGCCAGCAGCCCAAGGAGGTCTGAAGCTTTCTTT	CASSPRRSEAFF
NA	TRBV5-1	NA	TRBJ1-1	TGCGCCAGCAGGCGGCAGGGAATAACTGAAGCTTTCTTT	CASRRQGITEAFF
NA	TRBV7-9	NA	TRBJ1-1	TGTGCCAGCAGCTATGACCCGGGACAGAACACTGAAGCTTTCTTT	CASSYDPGQNTEAFF
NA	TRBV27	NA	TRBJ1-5	TGTGCCAGCAGTTTGGGGGGGAGCAATCAGCCCCAGCATTTT	CASSLGGSNQPQHF
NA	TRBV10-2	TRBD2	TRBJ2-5	TGCGCCAGCAGTAATAGGCCTAGCGGGGGACATTACCAAGAGACCCAGTACTTC	CASSNRPSGGHYQETQYF
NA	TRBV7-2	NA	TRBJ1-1	TGTGCCAGCAGCTTAGTTCCCAACGCAAACACTGAAGCTTTCTTT	CASSLVPNANTEAFF
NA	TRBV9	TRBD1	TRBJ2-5	TGTGCCAGCAGTGCAGGGGGAGAAGAGACCCAGTACTTC	CASSAGGEETQYF
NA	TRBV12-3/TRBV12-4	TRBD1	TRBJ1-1	TGTGCCAGCAGGTCGACAGGGTTCGGAGCTTTCTTT	CASRSTGFGAFF
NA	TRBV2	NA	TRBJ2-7	TGTGCCAGCACCAGCATGGGGTACGAGCAGTACTTC	CASTSMGYEQYF
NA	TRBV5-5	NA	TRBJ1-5	TGTGCCAGCAGCTTTAGGGCAGATAGCAATCAGCCCCAGCATTTT	CASSFRADSNQPQHF
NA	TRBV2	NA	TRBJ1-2	TGTGCCAGCAGTGGGCAGATGGGGTTGGAGGGCTACACCTTC	CASSGQMGLEGYTF
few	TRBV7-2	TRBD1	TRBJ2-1	TGTGCCAGCAGCAAGACAGGGGACAATGAGCAGTTCTTC	CASSKTGDNEQFF
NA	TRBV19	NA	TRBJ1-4	TGTGCCAGTAGTAAAATCGAAAAACTGTTTTTT	CASSKIEKLFF
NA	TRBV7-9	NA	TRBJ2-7	TGTGCCAGCAGCTTAGGACCCCAGGGTGGCTACGAGCAGTACTTC	CASSLGPQGGYEQYF
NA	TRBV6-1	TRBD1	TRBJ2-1	TGTGCCAGCAGTGAAGCGACAGGGGGCTACAATGAGCAGTTCTTC	CASSEATGGYNEQFF
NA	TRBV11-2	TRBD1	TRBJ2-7	TGTGCCAGCAGCTTAGGGAGGACAGGGCCGGGAGAGCAGTACTTC	CASSLGRTGPGEQYF
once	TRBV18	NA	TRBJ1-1	TGTGCCAGCTCACCACGAGATGCGAACACTGAAGCTTTCTTT	CASSPRDANTEAFF
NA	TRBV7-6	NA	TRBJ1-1	TGTGCCCAGCAGGCGGCGACTGAAGCTTTCTTT	CAQQAATEAFF
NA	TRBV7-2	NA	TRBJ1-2	TGTGCCAGCAGCTTCACAGGAGAAGAAGGGGGCTACACCTTC	CASSFTGEEGGYTF
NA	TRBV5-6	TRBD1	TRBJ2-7	TGTGCCAGCAGCTTGTGGGACAGACTCTACGAGCAGTACTTC	CASSLWDRLYEQYF
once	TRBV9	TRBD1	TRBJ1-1	TGTGCCAGCAGCGGCCGGACAGGGAAGAACACTGAAGCTTTCTTT	CASSGRTGKNTEAFF
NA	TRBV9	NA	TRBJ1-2	TGTGCCAGCAGCGTCACGGAGGTTTTCCCCTATGGCTACACCTTC	CASSVTEVFPYGYTF
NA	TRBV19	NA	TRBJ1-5	TGTGCCAGTAGATGGTATATCCGAACCGGGACGCATAGCAATCAGCCCCAGCATTTT	CASRWYIRTGTHSNQPQHF
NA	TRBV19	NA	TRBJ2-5	TGTGCCAGTAGTATAGTTTCAGCTAAAGAGACCCAGTACTTC	CASSIVSAKETQYF
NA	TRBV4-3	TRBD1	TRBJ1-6	TGCGCCAGCAGCCAAGAACCGGGACAGGGTAATTCACCCCTCCACTTT	CASSQEPGQGNSPLHF
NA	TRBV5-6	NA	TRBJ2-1	TGTGCCAGCAGCTGGGACCATGAGCAGTTCTTC	CASSWDHEQFF
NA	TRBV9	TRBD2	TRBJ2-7	TGTGCCAGCAGCCCCTCGTTAGCGGGGGGCAACGAGCAGTACTTC	CASSPSLAGGNEQYF
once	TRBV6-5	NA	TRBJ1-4	TGTGCCAGCAGTTACTTGCACAGGGATGAAAAACTGTTTTTT	CASSYLHRDEKLFF
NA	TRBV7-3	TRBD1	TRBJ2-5	TGTGCCAGCAGCCTACAGGGGAATGGCGAGACCCAGTACTTC	CASSLQGNGETQYF
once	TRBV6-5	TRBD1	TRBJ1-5	TGTGCCAGCAGAGAGACAGGGAATCAGCCCCAGCATTTT	CASRETGNQPQHF
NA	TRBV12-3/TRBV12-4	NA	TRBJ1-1	TGTGCCAGCAGTCCCGACAGGACTGAAGCTTTCTTT	CASSPDRTEAFF
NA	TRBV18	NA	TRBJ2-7	TGTGCCAGCTCACCCTTACCGACAGTGCAAGGCGAGCAGTACTTC	CASSPLPTVQGEQYF
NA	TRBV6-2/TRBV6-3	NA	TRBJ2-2	TGTGCCAGCAGTTTTCAGGGCGGGGAGCTGTTTTTT	CASSFQGGELFF
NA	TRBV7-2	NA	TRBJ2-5	TGTGCCAGCAGCTTAAGGGTTTTTGCAGAGACCCAGTACTTC	CASSLRVFAETQYF
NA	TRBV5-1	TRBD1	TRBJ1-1	TGCGCCAGCAGCCCCGGGACAGGCACTAGGAACACTGAAGCTTTCTTT	CASSPGTGTRNTEAFF
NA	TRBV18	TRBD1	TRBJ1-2	TGTGCCAGCTCAACGGGACAGGGGGCGCAGGGCTTC	CASSTGQGAQGF
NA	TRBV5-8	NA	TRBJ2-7	TGTGCCAGCAGCTTGACTAGCCACGAGCAGTACTTC	CASSLTSHEQYF
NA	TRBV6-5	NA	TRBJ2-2	TGTGCCAGCAGTTACCGCTTGGGGGGCACCGGGGAGCTGTTTTTT	CASSYRLGGTGELFF
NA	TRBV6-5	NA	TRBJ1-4	TGTGCCAGCAGCCAGGGTTTCGGGTTTGGTGAAAAACTGTTTTTT	CASSQGFGFGEKLFF
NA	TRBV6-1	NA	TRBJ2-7	TGTGCCAGCAGTGAAGAGGGAGACAGGGAGGACGAGCAGTACTTC	CASSEEGDREDEQYF
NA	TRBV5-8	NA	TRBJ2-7	TGTGCCAGCAGCCACACTTCCTACGAGCAGTACTTC	CASSHTSYEQYF
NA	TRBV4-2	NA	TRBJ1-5	TGTGCCAGCAGCCCGGGCGAGGGGGGCAATCAGCCCCAGCATTTT	CASSPGEGGNQPQHF
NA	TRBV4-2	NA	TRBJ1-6	TGTGCCAGCAGCCAAGAGGGCCGCTCTGATTCACCCCTCCACTTT	CASSQEGRSDSPLHF
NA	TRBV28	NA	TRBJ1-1	TGTGCCAGCAGCCCCACGGCGGGGGCGAACACTGAAGCTTTCTTT	CASSPTAGANTEAFF
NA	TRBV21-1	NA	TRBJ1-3	TGTGCCAGCAGCAAACAGGGGGCGTCTGGAAACACCATATATTTT	CASSKQGASGNTIYF
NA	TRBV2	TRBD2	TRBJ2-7	TGTGCCAGCAGGCTGACTAGCGGGGGATACGAGCAGTACTTC	CASRLTSGGYEQYF
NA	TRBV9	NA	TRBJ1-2	TGTGCCAGCAGCGTAGACGGCCCCCGGGGCTATGGCTACACCTTC	CASSVDGPRGYGYTF
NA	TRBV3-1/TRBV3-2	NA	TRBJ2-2	TGTGCCAGCAGCCGAGACCTACAGGGGAACACCGGGGAGCTGTTTTTT	CASSRDLQGNTGELFF
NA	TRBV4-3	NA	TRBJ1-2	TGCGCCAGCAGCCATACGTTCCAGGGTGGCTACTATGGCTACACCTTC	CASSHTFQGGYYGYTF
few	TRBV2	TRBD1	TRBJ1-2	TGTGCCAGCAGAGACGGGACAGGGTTACATGGCTACACCTTC	CASRDGTGLHGYTF
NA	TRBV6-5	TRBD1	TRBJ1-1	TGTGCCAGCAGTCATCCCGACAGGGGCGCTGAAGCTTTCTTT	CASSHPDRGAEAFF
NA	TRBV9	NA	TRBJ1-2	TGTGCCAGCAGCGTAGAGGGGGGTCTCTATGGCTACACCTTC	CASSVEGGLYGYTF
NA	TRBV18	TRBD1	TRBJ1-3	TGTGCCAGCTCACCATGGGACAGCTCTGGAAACACCATATATTTT	CASSPWDSSGNTIYF